One and the same sample provided the 8 T cell receptor beta chains below, sequenced in a study of T cell clonality in common variable immunodeficiency. Sequencing was performed with immunoSEQ multiplex PCR; in TCRdb, only in-frame clones are kept and a portion is missing. This repertoire holds around 47,000 clones, and none appear only once. Sequences were obtained from peripheral blood mononuclear cells. Receptors originate from a person aged 18-69 years in good health.

This clone was counted ten times or more. Read coverage stops 3 residues before the CDR3 terminus; the germline J gene supplies the remainder. The rearrangement joins TRBV5-1 to TRBJ2-3; 7 bases line up with TRBD1. Losses at the gene ends were 4 bases for V and 5 bases for J; bases not matched to a gene: 13. This CDR3 is built from 16 residues. Germline V gives CDR1 SGHRS, CDR2 YFSETQ. CDR3 in amino acids: CASSIELQGYGDTQYF. CDR3 bases read: TGCGCCAGCAGCATAGAACTACAGGGGTATGGAGATACG.

In this sample, this clone turned up many times. CDR3 sequence: CASSSNRQAPYNEQFF. The sequenced part of the CDR3 DNA is TGTGCCAGCAGTTCCAACAGACAGGCCCCTTACAATGAG. The chain is built from TRBV28 and TRBJ2-1, with D possibly matching TRBD1 (6 bases). The sequence runs out 3 residues before the end of the CDR3; the remainder is reconstructed from the germline J gene. V was trimmed by 4 bases and J by 4 bases, leaving 17 bases between them. Germline CDR1 is MDHEN and CDR2 is SYDVKM. CDR3 length equals 16 residues.

Comments on this clone: The CDR3 goes on 3 residues after the read ends, and that part is filled in from the germline J gene. The V and J genes are TRBV6-2 or TRBV6-3 and TRBJ2-5; 8 bases match TRBD2. This CDR3 comprises 15 residues. CDR1 is MNHEY, CDR2 SVGEGT, per germline. V trimming: 3 bases; J trimming: 5 bases; junction bases outside the gene matches: 8. Incomplete CDR3 DNA: TGTGCCAGCAGTTATTCCAGCGGGGGCGGGGAGACC. Residues: CASSYSSGGGET. The CDR3 as a whole reads CASSYSSGGGETQYF.

This clone was counted ten times or more. Sequencing ends 3 residues short of the CDR3 end; the germline J gene provides the rest. The genes are TRBV5-1 and TRBJ2-1; D gene ambiguous. The V and J ends lost 0 bases and 8 bases respectively, with 12 bases between them. This CDR3 spans 14 amino acids. Per germline, CDR1 SGHRS and CDR2 YFSETQ. CDR3 bases read: TGCGCCAGCAGCTTGGCCCAGGTTTATGATGAG. Protein sequence: CASSLAQVYDE. The full CDR3 sequence reads CASSLAQVYDEQFF.

The part of the CDR3 DNA that was read is TGTGCCAGCAGCCGGACAGGGGCCTACGAG. This gives the protein CASSRTGAYE. The whole CDR3 sequence reads CASSRTGAYEQYF. The rearrangement uses TRBV5-8 and TRBJ2-7; 9 positions match TRBD1. The read gets to within 3 residues of the CDR3 end, and the germline J gene fills in the rest. The CDR3 has 13 residues. The V and J ends lost 4 bases and 2 bases, in that order; junction bases with no gene match: 1. The germline V gene encodes CDR1 SGHTS and CDR2 YDEGEE. Together with reference TRBV5-8 and TRBJ2-7, the CDR3 gives the full variable domain: EAGVTQSPTHLIKTRGQQATLRCSPISGHTSVYWYQQALGLGLQFLLWYDEGEERNRGNFPPRFSGRQFPNYSSELNVNALELEDSALYLCASSRTGAYEQYFGPGTRLTVT.

This clone was seen a handful of times. The missing CDR3 end, 3 residues past where the read stops, is filled in from the germline J gene. The V and J genes are TRBV19 and TRBJ1-1; D is possibly TRBD1 (6 bases). Germline V gives CDR1 LNHDA, CDR2 SQIVND (reference sequence). The CDR3 sequence is 15 residues long. V dropped 10 bases and J dropped 0 bases, with 18 bases sitting between them. The CDR3 loop reads CATLRGAGMNTEAFF. CDR3 DNA (partial): TGTGCCACCCTACGGGGGGCAGGGATGAACACTGAA.

Ten or more counts support this clone. The read falls 3 residues short of the CDR3 end, and the missing part is taken from the germline J gene. V usage is TRBV20-1 and J usage is TRBJ1-6; TRBD1 is a possible D gene (5 bases). Germline CDR1 and CDR2: DFQATT and SNEGSKA (reference sequence). CDR3 length: 14 residues. The ends were cut back, 0 bases at V and 5 bases at J, with 8 bases in the middle. The CDR3 bases that were read are TGCAGTGCTAGAGAGAGCAGGGATAATTCACCC. Translation: CSARESRDNSP. The whole CDR3 reads CSARESRDNSPLHF.

This clone was seen only a few times. The CDR3 goes on 3 residues after the read ends, and that part is filled in from the germline J gene. The V and J genes are TRBV19 and TRBJ2-1, with D possibly being TRBD1 (6 bases). V shed 10 bases and J shed 0 bases, with 13 bases lying between them. Looked up from germline, CDR1 is LNHDA and CDR2 is SQIVND (reference sequence). The length of the CDR3 is 14 residues. Incomplete CDR3 DNA: TGTGCCACGACTCCGGGACACTCCTACAATGAG. Its protein is CATTPGHSYNE. The CDR3 in its entirety is CATTPGHSYNEQFF.